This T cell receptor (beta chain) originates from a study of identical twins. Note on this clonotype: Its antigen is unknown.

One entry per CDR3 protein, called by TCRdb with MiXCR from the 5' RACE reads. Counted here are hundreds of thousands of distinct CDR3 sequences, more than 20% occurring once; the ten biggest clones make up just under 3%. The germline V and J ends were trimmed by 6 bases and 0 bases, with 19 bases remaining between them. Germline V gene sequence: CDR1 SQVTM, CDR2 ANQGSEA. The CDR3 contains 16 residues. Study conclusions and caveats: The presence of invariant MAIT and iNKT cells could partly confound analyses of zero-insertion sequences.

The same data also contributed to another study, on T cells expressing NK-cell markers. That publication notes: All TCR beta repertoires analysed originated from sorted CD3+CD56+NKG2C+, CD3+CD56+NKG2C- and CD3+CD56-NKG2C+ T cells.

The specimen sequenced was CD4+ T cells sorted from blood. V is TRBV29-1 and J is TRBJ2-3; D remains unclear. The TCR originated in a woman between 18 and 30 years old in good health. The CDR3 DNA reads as TGCAGCGTCCCCGTACTCCGACAACTTAGCACAGATACGCAGTATTTT. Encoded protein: CSVPVLRQLSTDTQYF.